These 27 T cell receptor beta chains came from one sample sequenced in a study of OX40 agonist ivuxolimab in advanced cancers. The table came from immunoSEQ multiplex PCR; TCRdb's copy has only in-frame clones and leaves some out. The sample holds about 80,000 clones, 85% to 90% seen once. Sequenced material: CD4+ or CD8+ T cells sorted from blood, taken in a trial of the OX40 agonist ivuxolimab. These receptors originate from an adult with an advanced solid tumor such as melanoma, head and neck, liver or kidney cancer.

J is TRBJ2-1 and V is TRBV5-4; D not resolved. The CDR3 covers 12 residues. Germline CDR1 SGHNT, CDR2 YYREEE (reference sequence). V lost 5 bases to trimming and J lost 5 bases, with 8 bases between them. The CDR3 DNA reads TGTGCCAGCAGAAATACACACAATGAGCAGTTCTTC. Translated: CASRNTHNEQFF.

The chain uses TRBV14 and TRBJ1-2; 7 bases line up with TRBD1. Unmatched junction bases numbered 4, after V lost 0 bases and J lost 0 bases. CDR3 length: 16 residues. Per the germline V gene, CDR1 is SGHDN and CDR2 is FVKESK. CDR3 region: CASSQEGGRANYGYTF. In nucleotides, the CDR3 is TGTGCCAGCAGCCAAGAAGGGGGCAGAGCTAACTATGGCTACACCTTC.

This clone was seen a single time. V usage is TRBV4-1 and J usage is TRBJ2-2, with D possibly TRBD1 on 6 matching bases. The CDR3 covers 15 residues. The germline V gene has CDR1 MGHRA and CDR2 YSYEKL. Trimming stripped 1 base from V and 5 bases from J, with 11 bases between. CDR3 sequence reads: CASSQATGTTGELFF. The CDR3 DNA follows: TGCGCCAGCAGCCAAGCTACCGGGACAACCGGGGAGCTGTTTTTT.

The rearrangement joins TRBV5-6 to TRBJ2-5; 7 nucleotides line up with TRBD2. V lost 4 bases to trimming and J lost 5 bases; unmatched junction nucleotides: 20. From germline, CDR1 is SGHDT and CDR2 YYEEEE. This CDR3 has 18 residues. CDR3 protein: CASSPSGGGSILRETQYF. CDR3 DNA sequence: TGTGCCAGCAGCCCATCGGGCGGCGGGAGCATCCTGCGGGAGACCCAGTACTTC.

The chain couples TRBV25-1 to TRBJ1-2; D is possibly TRBD1 (6 bases). Trimming took 6 bases from V and 2 from J, leaving 13 bases between them. Germline V gene sequence: CDR1 MGHDK, CDR2 SYGVNS. This CDR3 contains 14 residues. Written as DNA, the CDR3 is TGTGCCAGCAGCTTTCGGACAGTCAACTATGGCTACACCTTC. Translated: CASSFRTVNYGYTF.

This clone was counted once. This chain joins TRBV18 and TRBJ2-5; no clear D gene. The V gene lost 3 bases and the J gene lost 1 base, with 6 bases spanning the gap. CDR3 length: 13 amino acids. From germline, CDR1 is KGHSH and CDR2 LQKENI. The CDR3 here is CASSPGSQETQYF. The CDR3 nucleotides read TGTGCCAGCTCACCGGGCAGCCAAGAGACCCAGTACTTC.

CDR3 nucleotides: TGCGCCAGCAGCTTGGGTCGGGACAGGGTGTACCCTCAGACCTACGAGCAGTACTTC. Protein: CASSLGRDRVYPQTYEQYF. V is TRBV5-1 and J is TRBJ2-7, with 9 bases aligning to TRBD1. The CDR3 is 19 residues long. J gave up 2 bases and V 0 bases, and 15 bases lay outside the gene matches. Germline V CDR1 and CDR2: SGHRS, YFSETQ.

The V and J genes are TRBV6-5 and TRBJ1-5, with D perhaps matching TRBD1 (6 bases). From germline, CDR1 is MNHEY and CDR2 SVGAGI. The V end lost 6 bases, the J end lost 7 bases, and 16 bases lay between the germline ends. The CDR3 runs to 14 residues. Written as DNA, the CDR3 is TGTGCCAGCAGCCACAGGGACCCAGAACAGCCCCAGCATTTT. Translating gives CASSHRDPEQPQHF.

The chain employs TRBV28 and TRBJ2-7, with D possibly being TRBD2 (6 bases). CDR3 length: 13 residues. Germline lookup yields CDR1 MDHEN and CDR2 SYDVKM. The V end lost 7 bases, the J end lost 7 bases, and 17 bases lay between the germline ends. CDR3 nucleotide sequence: TGTGCCAGCAACTATCGACTAGAAGGGGAGCAGTACTTC. Translated, it gives CASNYRLEGEQYF.

The chain has TRBV6-1 and TRBJ2-7; D may match TRBD1 or TRBD2 (5 bases each). Per germline, CDR1 MNHNS and CDR2 SASEGT. The CDR3 consists of 12 residues. Trimming took off 5 bases at V and 7 bases at J, with 12 bases between the two ends. This CDR3 is CASSWDQVEQYF. CDR3 sequence (DNA): TGTGCCAGCAGTTGGGACCAAGTTGAGCAGTACTTC.

This clone occurred once. The chain recombines TRBV5-4 with TRBJ2-7; D may be TRBD1 or TRBD2 (5 bases each). The CDR3 contains 15 residues. Per the germline V gene, CDR1 is SGHNT and CDR2 is YYREEE (reference sequence). The V end was cut by 4 bases, the J end by 3 bases, with 17 bases between. This CDR3 reads CASSGIRDGGYEQYF. The DNA of the CDR3 is TGTGCCAGCAGCGGCATTAGGGACGGCGGCTACGAGCAGTACTTC.

The chain recombines TRBV19 with TRBJ2-2; D is possibly TRBD1 (6 bases). The CDR3 is 16 amino acids. V gave up 6 bases and J gave up 0 bases, with 14 bases separating them. The germline V gene encodes CDR1 LNHDA and CDR2 SQIVND (reference sequence). The CDR3 loop reads CASRGTPSANTGELFF. CDR3 nucleotide sequence: TGTGCCAGTAGAGGGACACCGAGCGCGAACACCGGGGAGCTGTTTTTT.

This chain joins TRBV29-1 and TRBJ2-3; no definite D call. This CDR3 comprises 13 residues. CDR1 and CDR2 (germline): SQVTM, ANQGSEA. With 4 bases removed from V and 0 bases from J, the gap between germline ends came to 8 bases. CDR3 loop: CSVGPISTDTQYF. The CDR3, as DNA: TGCAGCGTTGGGCCGATTAGCACAGATACGCAGTATTTT.

V gene TRBV30 combines with J gene TRBJ2-7, with D maybe TRBD2 (6 bases). Trimming shortened V by 5 bases and J by 2 bases, and 13 bases separated the two germline ends. The CDR3 totals 13 residues. Per the germline V gene, CDR1 is GTSNPN and CDR2 is SVGIG (reference sequence). The DNA for the CDR3 is TGTGCCTGGGGGGGGACGGTGACCTACGAGCAGTACTTC. Translating gives CAWGGTVTYEQYF.

The chain carries TRBV11-2 and TRBJ2-2; 8 bases are shared with TRBD2. The CDR3 has 15 residues. The V gene end was trimmed by 0 bases and the J gene end by 6 bases; junction bases not matched to a gene: 3. The germline CDR1 and CDR2 sequences are SGHAT and FQNNGV. CDR3 region: CASSLEGLGAGELFF. The CDR3 nucleotides are TGTGCCAGCAGCTTAGAGGGACTAGGGGCCGGGGAGCTGTTTTTT.

The chain employs TRBV7-9 and TRBJ2-7; D remains unclear. Germline assignment: CDR1 SEHNR and CDR2 FQNEAQ (reference sequence). The CDR3 has 13 amino acids. Trimming shortened V by 2 bases and J by 3 bases, and 8 bases separated the two germline ends. CDR3 in DNA: TGTGCCAGCAGCTTACCCACGGGCTACGAGCAGTACTTC. Its translation is CASSLPTGYEQYF.

V gene TRBV19 combines with J gene TRBJ1-2, with D perhaps matching TRBD1 (5 bases). The CDR3 length is 14 residues. Germline V CDR1 and CDR2: LNHDA, SQIVND (reference sequence). V lost 2 bases, J lost 2 bases, and 9 bases lay in between. This chain's CDR3 is CASSINRWNYGYTF. CDR3 DNA sequence: TGTGCCAGTAGTATAAACAGGTGGAACTATGGCTACACCTTC.

This chain connects TRBV9 to TRBJ2-5; D remains ambiguous. The length of the CDR3 is 13 residues. With 4 bases removed from V and 3 bases from J, the gap between germline ends came to 10 bases. Germline CDR1 and CDR2: SGDLS and YYNGEE. DNA for the CDR3: TGTGCCAGCAGCCCCCGGACGGAAGAGACCCAGTACTTC. Its protein is CASSPRTEETQYF.

The V and J genes are TRBV7-9 and TRBJ2-3, with unresolved D. V was trimmed by 2 bases and J by 0 bases, leaving 3 bases between them. There are 13 residues in the CDR3. Germline V gene sequence: CDR1 SEHNR, CDR2 FQNEAQ (reference sequence). CDR3 amino acids: CASSLPSTDTQYF. CDR3 nucleotides: TGTGCCAGCAGCTTACCGAGCACAGATACGCAGTATTTT.

This clone was seen only once. V and J are TRBV29-1 and TRBJ2-7, with a weak D call TRBD1 (5 bases). The CDR3 extends over 13 amino acids. Germline values: CDR1 SQVTM, CDR2 ANQGSEA. Deletions cut 1 base from V and 2 bases from J, with 9 bases between. The CDR3 DNA is TGCAGCGTTGAAGGGGCAGGGACCTACGAGCAGTACTTC. Translated, it gives CSVEGAGTYEQYF.

The gene calls are TRBV5-4 and TRBJ2-7, with 7 bases fitting TRBD1. CDR3 length equals 14 residues. V shed 7 bases and J 5 bases; nucleotides not matched to a gene: 12. Germline-derived CDR1 and CDR2 are SGHNT and YYREEE (reference sequence). In DNA, the CDR3 is TGTGCCAGCCACGACAGGGCCTTTTTGGACGAGCAGTACTTC. Translation: CASHDRAFLDEQYF.

This clone was observed a single time. The CDR3 is CASSWERVSSYEQYF. For the CDR3, the DNA is TGTGCCAGCAGCTGGGAGCGGGTCAGCTCCTACGAGCAGTACTTC. V usage is TRBV13 and J usage is TRBJ2-7; D is possibly TRBD2 (6 bases). Trimming left V 4 bases short and J 0 bases short, with 13 bases between. The germline V gene has CDR1 PRHDT and CDR2 FYEKMQ (reference sequence). This CDR3 has 15 residues.

CDR3 in DNA: TGTGCCAGCAGCTACGCTGGAGAACTGTTTTTT. This translates into CASSYAGELFF. The chain links TRBV6-5 to TRBJ1-4, with D uncertain. From germline, CDR1 is MNHEY and CDR2 SVGAGI. Trimming left V 6 bases short and J 12 bases short, with 11 bases between. There are 11 residues in the CDR3.

The V gene is TRBV9, the J gene TRBJ2-3, with TRBD1 identical over 7 bases. This CDR3 is built from 14 residues. V shed 3 bases, J shed 2 bases, and the junction held 3 bases outside the gene matches. Per the germline V gene, CDR1 is SGDLS and CDR2 is YYNGEE. The DNA for the CDR3 is TGTGCCAGCAGCGGAGGGACAGTCACAGATACGCAGTATTTT. This encodes CASSGGTVTDTQYF.

The chain recombines TRBV23-1 with TRBJ2-7; tentative D call: TRBD2 (7 bases). TRBV23-1 is classed as an ORF, of uncertain function. Trimming took 10 bases from V and 0 from J, leaving 16 bases between them. CDR3 length: 14 amino acids. For the CDR3, the DNA is TGCGCCATAGGGGGGGAGACGAGCTCCTACGAGCAGTACTTC. Protein sequence: CAIGGETSSYEQYF.

The chain combines TRBV27 with TRBJ2-2; D may be TRBD1 (6 bases). CDR1 and CDR2 from the germline V gene are MNHEY and SMNVEV (reference sequence). Trimming took off 2 bases at V and 2 bases at J, with 12 bases between the two ends. The length of the CDR3 is 16 residues. The CDR3 nucleotides are TGTGCCAGCAGTTTACCGGGACAACTAAACACCGGGGAGCTGTTTTTT. Encoded protein: CASSLPGQLNTGELFF.

V gene TRBV5-6 combines with J gene TRBJ2-3; TRBD2 matches 16 bases. With V trimmed by 4 bases and J by 6 bases, 8 bases remained unmatched. Germline-derived CDR1 and CDR2 are SGHDT and YYEEEE. The CDR3 is made up of 17 amino acids. The CDR3 coding sequence is TGTGCCAGCAGCCCCGGGACTAGCGGGGGGGGAGCGGATACGCAGTATTTT. Amino acids: CASSPGTSGGGADTQYF.